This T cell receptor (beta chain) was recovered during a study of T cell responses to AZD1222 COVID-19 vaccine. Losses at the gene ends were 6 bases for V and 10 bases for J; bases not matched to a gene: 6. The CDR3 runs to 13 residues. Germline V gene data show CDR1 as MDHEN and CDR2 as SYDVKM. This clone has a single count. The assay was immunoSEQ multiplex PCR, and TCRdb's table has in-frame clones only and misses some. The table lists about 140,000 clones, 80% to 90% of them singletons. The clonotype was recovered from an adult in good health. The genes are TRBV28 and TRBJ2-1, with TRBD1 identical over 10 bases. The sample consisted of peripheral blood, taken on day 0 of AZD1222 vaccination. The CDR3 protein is CASRDRGRWEQFF. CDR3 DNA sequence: TGTGCCAGCAGAGACAGGGGGCGCTGGGAGCAGTTCTTC.